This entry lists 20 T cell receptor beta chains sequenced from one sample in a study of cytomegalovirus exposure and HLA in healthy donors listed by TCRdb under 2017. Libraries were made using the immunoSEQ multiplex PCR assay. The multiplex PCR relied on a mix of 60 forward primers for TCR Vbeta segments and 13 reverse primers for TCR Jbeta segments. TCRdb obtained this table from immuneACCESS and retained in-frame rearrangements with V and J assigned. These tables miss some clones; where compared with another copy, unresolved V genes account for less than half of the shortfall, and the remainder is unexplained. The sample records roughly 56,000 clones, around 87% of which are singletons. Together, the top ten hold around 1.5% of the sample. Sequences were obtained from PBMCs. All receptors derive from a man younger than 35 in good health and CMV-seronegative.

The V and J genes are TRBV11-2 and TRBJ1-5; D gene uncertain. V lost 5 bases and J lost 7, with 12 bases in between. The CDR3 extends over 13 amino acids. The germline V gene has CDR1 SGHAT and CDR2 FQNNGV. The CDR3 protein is CASSPEVTQPQHF. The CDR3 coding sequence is TGTGCCAGCAGCCCAGAAGTTACCCAGCCCCAGCATTTT.

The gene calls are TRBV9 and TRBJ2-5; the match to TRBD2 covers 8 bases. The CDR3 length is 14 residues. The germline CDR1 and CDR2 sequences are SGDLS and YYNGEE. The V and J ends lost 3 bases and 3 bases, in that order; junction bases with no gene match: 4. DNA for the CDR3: TGTGCCAGCAGCGAACCGGGACTAGAAGAGACCCAGTACTTC. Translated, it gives CASSEPGLEETQYF.

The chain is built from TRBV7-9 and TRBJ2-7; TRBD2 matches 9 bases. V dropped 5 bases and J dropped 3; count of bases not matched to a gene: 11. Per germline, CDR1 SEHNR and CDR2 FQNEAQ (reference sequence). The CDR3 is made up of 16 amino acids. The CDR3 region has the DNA TGTGCCAGCAGCCCCACGGCGGGACTAGCTCTCTACGAGCAGTACTTC. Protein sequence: CASSPTAGLALYEQYF.

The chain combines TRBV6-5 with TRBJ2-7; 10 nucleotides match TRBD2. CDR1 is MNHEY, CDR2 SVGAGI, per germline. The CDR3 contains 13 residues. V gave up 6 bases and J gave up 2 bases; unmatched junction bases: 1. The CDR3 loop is CASRSGGAYEQYF. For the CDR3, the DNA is TGTGCCAGCAGGAGCGGGGGGGCCTACGAGCAGTACTTC.

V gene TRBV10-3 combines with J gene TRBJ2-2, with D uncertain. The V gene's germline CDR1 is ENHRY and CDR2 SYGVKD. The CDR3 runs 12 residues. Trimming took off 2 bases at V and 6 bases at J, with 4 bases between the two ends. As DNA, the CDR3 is TGTGCCATCAGTGAGAGCGCCGGGGAGCTGTTTTTT. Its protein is CAISESAGELFF.

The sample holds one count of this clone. CDR3 bases: TGCAGCGTTCGGGGGGGAACAGCGGGCGGGGAGCTGTTTTTT. This encodes CSVRGGTAGGELFF. The rearrangement uses TRBV29-1 and TRBJ2-2; 8 bases map to TRBD2. Trimming cost V 5 bases and J 7 bases; bases outside gene matches: 9. In germline, CDR1 is SQVTM, CDR2 ANQGSEA. The length of the CDR3 is 14 residues.

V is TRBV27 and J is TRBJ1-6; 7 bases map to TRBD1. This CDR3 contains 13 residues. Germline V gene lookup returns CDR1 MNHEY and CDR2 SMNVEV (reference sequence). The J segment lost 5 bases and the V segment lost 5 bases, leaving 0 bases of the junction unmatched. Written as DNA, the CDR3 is TGTGCCAGCAGTGGACAGGATAATTCACCCCTCCACTTT. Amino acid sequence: CASSGQDNSPLHF.

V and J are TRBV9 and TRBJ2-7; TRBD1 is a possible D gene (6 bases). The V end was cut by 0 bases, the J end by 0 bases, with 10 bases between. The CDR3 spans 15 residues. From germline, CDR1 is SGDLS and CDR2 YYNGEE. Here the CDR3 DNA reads TGTGCCAGCAGCGTAGAAGCAGGGGCCTCCTACGAGCAGTACTTC. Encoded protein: CASSVEAGASYEQYF.

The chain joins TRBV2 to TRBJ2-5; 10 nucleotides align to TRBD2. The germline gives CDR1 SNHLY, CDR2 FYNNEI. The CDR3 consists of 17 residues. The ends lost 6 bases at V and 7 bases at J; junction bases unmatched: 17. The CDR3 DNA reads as TGTGCCAGCAGGGCAATAAGGACTAGCGGAGGGGAGGGGACCCAGTACTTC. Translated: CASRAIRTSGGEGTQYF. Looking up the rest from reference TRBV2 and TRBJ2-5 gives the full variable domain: EPEVTQTPSHQVTQMGQEVILRCVPISNHLYFYWYRQILGQKVEFLVSFYNNEISEKSEIFDDQFSVERPDGSNFTLKIRSTKLEDSAMYFCASRAIRTSGGEGTQYFGPGTRLLVL.

CDR3 coding DNA: TGTGCCAGCACCCTGCTTAGGGAGAACTATGGCTACACCTTC. Protein: CASTLLRENYGYTF. J is TRBJ1-2 and V is TRBV21-1. TRBV21-1 is reported as a pseudogene. This CDR3 is 14 amino acids long.

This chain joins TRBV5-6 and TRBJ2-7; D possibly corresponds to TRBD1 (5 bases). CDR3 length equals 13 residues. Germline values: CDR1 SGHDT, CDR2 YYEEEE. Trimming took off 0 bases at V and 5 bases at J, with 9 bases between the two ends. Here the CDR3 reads CASSLALGDEQYF. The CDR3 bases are TGTGCCAGCAGCTTGGCCCTAGGGGACGAGCAGTACTTC.

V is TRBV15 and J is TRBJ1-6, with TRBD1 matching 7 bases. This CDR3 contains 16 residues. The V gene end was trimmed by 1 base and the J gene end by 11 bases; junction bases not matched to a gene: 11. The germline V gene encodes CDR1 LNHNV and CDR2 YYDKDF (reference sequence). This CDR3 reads CATSRGGTAGLPPLHF. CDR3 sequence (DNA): TGTGCCACCAGCAGAGGCGGGACAGCGGGTTTGCCACCCCTCCACTTT.

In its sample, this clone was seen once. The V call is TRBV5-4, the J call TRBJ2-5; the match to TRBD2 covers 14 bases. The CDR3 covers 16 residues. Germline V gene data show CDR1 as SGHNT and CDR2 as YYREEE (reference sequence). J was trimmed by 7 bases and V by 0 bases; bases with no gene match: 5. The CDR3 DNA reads TGTGCCAGCAGCTTGGCCGGGACTAGCGGGGGCTGGACCCAGTACTTC. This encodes CASSLAGTSGGWTQYF.

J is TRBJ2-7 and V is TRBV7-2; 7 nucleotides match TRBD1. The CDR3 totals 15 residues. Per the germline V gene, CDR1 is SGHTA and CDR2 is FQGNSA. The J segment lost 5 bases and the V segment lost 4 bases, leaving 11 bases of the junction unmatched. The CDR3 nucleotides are TGTGCCAGCAGCTCACAGACAGGGTTGTTCCACGAGCAGTACTTC. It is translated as CASSSQTGLFHEQYF.

DNA for the CDR3: TGTGCCAGTACCACAGGGTCTTCACCCCTCCACTTT. Amino acid sequence: CASTTGSSPLHF. The chain recombines TRBV13 with TRBJ1-6; a weak D match, TRBD1 (6 bases). The CDR3 is 12 residues long. Trimming left V 9 bases short and J 9 bases short, with 12 bases between. CDR1 and CDR2 from the germline V gene are PRHDT and FYEKMQ (reference sequence).

DNA for the CDR3: TGTGCCAGCAGTGACCCGGGGGTGGCTCCCTACGAGCAGTACTTC. Translated: CASSDPGVAPYEQYF. The chain couples TRBV2 to TRBJ2-7; D perhaps matches TRBD2 (6 bases). Trimming took off 3 bases at V and 2 bases at J, with 14 bases between the two ends. Germline V gene lookup returns CDR1 SNHLY and CDR2 FYNNEI. This CDR3 has 15 residues.

The CDR3 DNA follows: TGTGCCAGCAGCTTATACGGGGGGGGGAACTTCGACGAGCAGTACTTC. Its translation is CASSLYGGGNFDEQYF. The chain has TRBV7-9 and TRBJ2-7, with 8 bases aligning to TRBD2. The CDR3 spans 16 residues. V gave up 2 bases and J gave up 5 bases; unmatched junction bases: 11. Germline V lookup: CDR1 SEHNR, CDR2 FQNEAQ (reference sequence).

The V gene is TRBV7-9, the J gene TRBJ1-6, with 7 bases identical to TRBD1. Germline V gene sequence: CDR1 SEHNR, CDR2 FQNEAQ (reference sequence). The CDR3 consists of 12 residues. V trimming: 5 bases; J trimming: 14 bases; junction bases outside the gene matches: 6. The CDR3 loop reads CASSVQGLALHF. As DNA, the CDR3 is TGTGCCAGCAGCGTACAGGGGCTAGCCCTCCACTTT.

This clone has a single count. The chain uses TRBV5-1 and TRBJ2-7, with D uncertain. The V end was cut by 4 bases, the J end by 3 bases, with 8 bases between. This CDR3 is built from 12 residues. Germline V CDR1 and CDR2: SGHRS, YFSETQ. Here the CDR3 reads CASSIPDYEQYF. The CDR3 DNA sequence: TGCGCCAGCAGCATCCCAGACTACGAGCAGTACTTC.

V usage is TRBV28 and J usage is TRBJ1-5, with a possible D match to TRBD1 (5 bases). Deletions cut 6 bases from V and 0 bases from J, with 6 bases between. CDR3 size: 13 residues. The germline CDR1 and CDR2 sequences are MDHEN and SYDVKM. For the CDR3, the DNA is TGTGCCAGCAGGACAGATAGCAATCAGCCCCAGCATTTT. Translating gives CASRTDSNQPQHF.